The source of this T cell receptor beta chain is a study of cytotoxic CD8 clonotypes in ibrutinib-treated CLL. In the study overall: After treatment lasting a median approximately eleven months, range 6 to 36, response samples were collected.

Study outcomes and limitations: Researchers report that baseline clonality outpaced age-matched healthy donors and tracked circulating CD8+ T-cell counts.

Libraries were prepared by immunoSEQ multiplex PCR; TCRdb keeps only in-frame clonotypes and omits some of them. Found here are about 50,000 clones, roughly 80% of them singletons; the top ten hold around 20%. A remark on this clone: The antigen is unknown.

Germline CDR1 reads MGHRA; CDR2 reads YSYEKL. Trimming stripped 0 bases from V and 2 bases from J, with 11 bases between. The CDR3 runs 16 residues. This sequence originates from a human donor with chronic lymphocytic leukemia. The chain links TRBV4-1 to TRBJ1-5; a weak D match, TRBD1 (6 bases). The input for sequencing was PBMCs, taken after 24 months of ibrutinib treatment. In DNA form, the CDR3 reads TGCGCCAGCAGCCAAGAACCGGGACACGGCAATCAGCCCCAGCATTTT. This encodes CASSQEPGHGNQPQHF.